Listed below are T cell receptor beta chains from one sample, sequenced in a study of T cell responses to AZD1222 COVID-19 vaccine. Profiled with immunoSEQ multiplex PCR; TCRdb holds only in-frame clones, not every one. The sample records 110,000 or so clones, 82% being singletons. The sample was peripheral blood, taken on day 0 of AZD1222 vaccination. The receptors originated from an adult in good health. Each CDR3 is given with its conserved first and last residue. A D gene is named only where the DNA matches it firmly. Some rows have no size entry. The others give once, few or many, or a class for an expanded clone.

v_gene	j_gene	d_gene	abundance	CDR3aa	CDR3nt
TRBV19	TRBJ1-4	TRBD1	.	CASSMFPGQTPNEKLFF	TGTGCCAGTAGTATGTTCCCGGGACAGACACCAAATGAAAAACTGTTTTTT
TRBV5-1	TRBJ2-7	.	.	CASSPNGASGLQYF	TGCGCCAGCAGCCCGAACGGGGCCTCGGGGTTGCAGTACTTC
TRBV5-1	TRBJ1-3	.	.	CASSLGDTSGNTIYF	TGCGCCAGCAGCTTAGGGGACACCTCTGGAAACACCATATATTTT
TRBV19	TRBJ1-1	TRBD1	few	CASSIIRGEAFF	TGTGCCAGTAGTATAATCAGGGGGGAAGCTTTCTTT
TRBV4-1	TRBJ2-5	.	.	CASSQDLGQGPMQTQYF	TGCGCCAGCAGCCAAGATTTGGGGCAGGGCCCGATGCAGACCCAGTACTTC
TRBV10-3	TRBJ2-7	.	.	CAIRGTIGYEQYF	TGTGCCATCAGAGGGACAATCGGCTACGAGCAGTACTTC
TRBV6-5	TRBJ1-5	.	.	CASSSGGNQPQHF	TGTGCCAGCAGCTCAGGGGGCAATCAGCCCCAGCATTTT
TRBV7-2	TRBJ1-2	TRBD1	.	CASSLDRGNYGYTF	TGTGCCAGCAGCTTAGACAGGGGGAACTATGGCTACACCTTC
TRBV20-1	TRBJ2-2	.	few	CSASRRANTGELFF	TGCAGTGCTAGTCGCAGGGCGAACACCGGGGAGCTGTTTTTT
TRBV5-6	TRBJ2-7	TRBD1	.	CASSPRTGPYYEQYF	TGTGCCAGCAGCCCCCGGACAGGGCCCTACTACGAGCAGTACTTC
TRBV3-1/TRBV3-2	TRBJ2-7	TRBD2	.	CASSQAGLAYEQYF	TGTGCCAGCAGCCAAGCGGGACTAGCATACGAGCAGTACTTC
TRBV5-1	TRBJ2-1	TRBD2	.	CASSFLAGANNEQFF	TGCGCCAGCAGCTTCCTAGCGGGGGCCAACAATGAGCAGTTCTTC
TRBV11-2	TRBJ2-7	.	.	CASSLVPGRAPYEQYF	TGTGCCAGCAGCTTAGTTCCCGGCAGGGCCCCCTACGAGCAGTACTTC
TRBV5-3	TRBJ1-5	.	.	CARCGGRCNQPQHF	TGTGCCAGATGCGGGGGACGTTGCAATCAGCCCCAGCATTTT
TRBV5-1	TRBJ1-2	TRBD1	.	CASSPGQALQGYTF	TGCGCCAGCAGCCCGGGACAGGCTTTGCAGGGCTACACCTTC
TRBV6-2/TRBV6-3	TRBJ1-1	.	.	CASSSGAKGFF	TGTGCCAGCAGTTCCGGAGCAAAGGGTTTCTTT
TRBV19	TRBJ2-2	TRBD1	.	CASTRQGASGELFF	TGTGCCAGTACTCGACAGGGGGCTAGCGGGGAGCTGTTTTTT
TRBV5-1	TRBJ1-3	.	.	CASSTQGSGNTIYF	TGCGCCAGCAGCACACAGGGATCCGGAAACACCATATATTTT
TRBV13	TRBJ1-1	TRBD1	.	CASSLRTGGQAFF	TGTGCCAGCAGCCTCCGGACAGGCGGTCAGGCTTTCTTT
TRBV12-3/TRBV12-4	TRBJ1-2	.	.	CASSFGSPLGYTF	TGTGCCAGCAGTTTTGGGTCCCCCCTTGGCTACACCTTC